Below, 18 T cell receptor beta chains from the same sample are listed, as sequenced in a study of T cells in Graves' hyperthyroidism and ophthalmopathy (dated by TCRdb to between 2019 and 2020). The receptor library was made with multiplex PCR. Sequencing was carried out with an Illumina HiSeq 2000. The TCR beta CDR3 regions were amplified from the RNA transcripts. A first-round RT-PCR of the TCR CDR3 used the HTBI primer set with the Qiagen OneStep RT-PCR kit. TCRdb trimmed public reads at Q25 via fastp, called clones via MiXCR and kept in-frame beta chains. Under each unique CDR3 protein, matching rows form one entry showing the most common genes and DNA. The sample table lists approximately 360,000 distinct CDR3 sequences, 15% to 19% of them with a count of one. The ten biggest clones cover around a quarter of the sample. The sample consisted of blood. The receptors shown here come from a woman aged 18-29 years with Graves' hyperthyroidism that later progressed to Graves' ophthalmopathy.

This chain joins TRBV4-1 and TRBJ1-5; weak D call: TRBD1 (5 bases). This CDR3 has 16 residues. Per germline, CDR1 MGHRA and CDR2 YSYEKL. Trimming cost V 2 bases and J 1 base, with 12 bases left between them. This CDR3 reads CASSQSWGSSNQPQHF. Here the CDR3 DNA reads TGCGCCAGCAGCCAATCGTGGGGGAGCAGCAATCAGCCCCAGCATTTT.

This clonotype was observed a handful of times. The V and J genes are TRBV14 and TRBJ2-1; TRBD1 is a possible D gene (5 bases). The V gene lost 0 bases and the J gene lost 7 bases, with 19 bases spanning the gap. This CDR3 has 17 amino acids. Germline V gives CDR1 SGHDN, CDR2 FVKESK. CDR3 sequence: CASSQDISSAGMNEQFF. CDR3 coding DNA: TGTGCCAGCAGCCAAGATATTAGTTCAGCAGGGATGAATGAGCAGTTCTTC.

The chain carries TRBV11-2 and TRBJ2-5, with unresolved D. The V and J ends lost 2 bases and 2 bases respectively, with 6 bases between them. CDR1 and CDR2 (germline): SGHAT, FQNNGV. The CDR3 runs 13 residues. CDR3 amino acids: CASSLWAQETQYF. CDR3 in DNA: TGTGCCAGCAGCTTATGGGCACAAGAGACCCAGTACTTC.

This clonotype was observed many times. The genes are TRBV30 and TRBJ2-5; the D gene is possibly TRBD1 (5 bases). V shed 2 bases and J shed 1 base, with 11 bases lying between them. This CDR3 is built from 14 residues. Germline CDR1 and CDR2: GTSNPN and SVGIG (reference sequence). For the CDR3, the DNA is TGTGCCTGGAGTACGAAACAGGTCCAAGAGACCCAGTACTTC. This gives the protein CAWSTKQVQETQYF. Full variable domain (outside the CDR3, taken from reference TRBV30 and TRBJ2-5): SQTIHQWPATLVQPVGSPLSLECTVEGTSNPNLYWYRQAAGRGLQLLFYSVGIGQISSEVPQNLSASRPQDRQFILSSKKLLLSDSGFYLCAWSTKQVQETQYFGPGTRLLVL.

This clonotype was detected only a few times. The V and J genes are TRBV9 and TRBJ2-7; D is ambiguous. The germline V gene has CDR1 SGDLS and CDR2 YYNGEE. Trimming removed 2 bases from V and 2 bases from J, with 11 bases in between. CDR3 size: 14 residues. The CDR3, as DNA: TGTGCCAGCAGCGTGGGAACCGTCCCCTACGAGCAGTACTTC. Encoded protein: CASSVGTVPYEQYF. Full variable domain (remainder filled in from reference TRBV9 and TRBJ2-7): DSGVTQTPKHLITATGQRVTLRCSPRSGDLSVYWYQQSLDQGLQFLIQYYNGEERAKGNILERFSAQQFPDLHSELNLSSLELGDSALYFCASSVGTVPYEQYFGPGTRLTVT.

This clonotype has just a few counts. The chain has TRBV5-1 and TRBJ2-3; perhaps TRBD1 as D (6 bases). The CDR3 runs 15 residues. V was clipped by 4 bases and J by 0 bases, with 12 bases between them. Germline-derived CDR1 and CDR2 are SGHRS and YFSETQ. The CDR3 loop is CASSETGISTDTQYF. The DNA for the CDR3 is TGCGCCAGCAGCGAAACAGGGATAAGCACAGATACGCAGTATTTT.

This clonotype was observed a handful of times. The chain uses TRBV5-5 and TRBJ2-2; TRBD2 matches at 11 bases. Germline values: CDR1 SGHKS, CDR2 YYEKEE (reference sequence). The CDR3 consists of 16 residues. J gave up 5 bases and V 5 bases, and 8 bases lay outside the gene matches. The DNA for the CDR3 is TGTGCCAGCAGTCCACTAGCGGGAGATTGGACCGGGGAGCTGTTTTTT. Its protein product is CASSPLAGDWTGELFF.

This clonotype was recorded many times. The chain recombines TRBV2 with TRBJ1-1; D gene unclear. There are 15 residues in the CDR3. Germline loops: CDR1 SNHLY, CDR2 FYNNEI. V was pared by 7 bases and J by 0 bases, with 15 bases between. The CDR3 protein is CASTREALLNTEAFF. The CDR3 DNA is TGTGCCAGCACTAGAGAAGCCCTCTTGAACACTGAAGCTTTCTTT.

A note on this clonotype: Being one base from a much bigger clone, this may be a read error. The chain recombines TRBV20-1 with TRBJ2-1; D possibly matches TRBD1 or TRBD2 (6 bases each). Germline V lookup: CDR1 DFQATT, CDR2 SNEGSKA (reference sequence). The CDR3 loop spans 15 amino acids. Trimming cost V 1 base and J 13 bases, with 23 bases left between them. The CDR3 DNA sequence: TGCAGTGCTAGAGTCCTACTTGGACAGTCTAGCGCCCAGTTCTTC. Protein sequence: CSARVLLGQSSAQFF.

The sample holds many counts of this clonotype. The chain carries TRBV6-1 and TRBJ2-7, with D uncertain. The CDR3 is 15 residues long. Germline V lookup: CDR1 MNHNS, CDR2 SASEGT. V was cut by 5 bases and J by 7 bases, with 21 bases left in between. Written as DNA, the CDR3 is TGTGCCAGCAGTTCGATTACTACACTCGATGCGGAGCAGTACTTC. This codes for CASSSITTLDAEQYF.

The chain couples TRBV29-1 to TRBJ2-2; D may match TRBD1 or TRBD2 (5 bases each). CDR1 and CDR2 from the germline V gene are SQVTM and ANQGSEA. V gave up 7 bases and J gave up 0 bases, with 15 bases separating them. The CDR3 runs 15 residues. The CDR3 reads CSAPAQGPNTGELFF. The CDR3 DNA sequence: TGCAGCGCCCCAGCCCAGGGACCGAACACCGGGGAGCTGTTTTTT.

A few counts support this clonotype. The chain is built from TRBV7-2 and TRBJ1-2, with D maybe TRBD1 (5 bases). CDR1 SGHTA and CDR2 FQGNSA come from the germline V gene. Trimming shortened V by 5 bases and J by 0 bases, and 19 bases separated the two germline ends. CDR3 length: 17 amino acids. The CDR3 nucleotides are TGTGCCAGCAGCCCTAAGGGGCGCGGATCCTCTAACTATGGCTACACCTTC. Translated: CASSPKGRGSSNYGYTF. The full variable domain, completed using reference TRBV7-2 and TRBJ1-2, is GAGVSQSPSNKVTEKGKDVELRCDPISGHTALYWYRQSLGQGLEFLIYFQGNSAPDKSGLPSDRFSAERTGGSVSTLTIQRTQQEDSAVYLCASSPKGRGSSNYGYTFGSGTRLTVV.

The gene calls are TRBV6-1 and TRBJ1-2; no firm D call. The ends were cut back, 2 bases at V and 3 bases at J, with 19 bases in the middle. Germline CDR1 MNHNS, CDR2 SASEGT. The CDR3 sequence is 17 residues long. The CDR3 nucleotides are TGTGCCAGCAGTGAACTCCCCAGGCCACCCGTCGACTATGGCTACACCTTC. It encodes CASSELPRPPVDYGYTF.

This clonotype was seen more than once but under ten times. This chain links TRBV19 with TRBJ1-1; D remains ambiguous. Germline V lookup: CDR1 LNHDA, CDR2 SQIVND (reference sequence). CDR3 length: 13 residues. The germline V and J ends were trimmed by 5 bases and 0 bases, with 7 bases remaining between them. The CDR3 protein is CASSVTLNTEAFF. The CDR3 DNA sequence: TGTGCCAGTAGTGTGACCTTGAACACTGAAGCTTTCTTT.

This clonotype was detected only a few times. The rearrangement uses TRBV5-4 and TRBJ2-5; D is ambiguous. The germline V gene has CDR1 SGHNT and CDR2 YYREEE (reference sequence). The CDR3 is 16 residues long. Trimming took off 1 base at V and 2 bases at J, with 15 bases between the two ends. This CDR3 reads CASSLRGRDLQETQYF. CDR3 coding DNA: TGTGCCAGCAGCTTGAGAGGCAGAGATTTACAAGAGACCCAGTACTTC.

This clonotype was seen just once. The gene calls are TRBV5-6 and TRBJ2-1; 14 nucleotides agree with TRBD2. V gave up 2 bases and J gave up 4 bases; unmatched junction bases: 17. This CDR3 has 21 residues. From germline, CDR1 is SGHDT and CDR2 YYEEEE. The CDR3 DNA reads as TGTGCCAGCAGCTTTGGGCATCCGGGACTAGCGGGAGATCGGAGGTACAATGAGCAGTTCTTC. Translating it yields CASSFGHPGLAGDRRYNEQFF. The whole variable domain, filled in from reference TRBV5-6 and TRBJ2-1, reads DAGVTQSPTHLIKTRGQQVTLRCSPKSGHDTVSWYQQALGQGPQFIFQYYEEEERQRGNFPDRFSGHQFPNYSSELNVNALLLGDSALYLCASSFGHPGLAGDRRYNEQFFGPGTRLTVL.

V and J are TRBV19 and TRBJ1-4, with D hard to call. The CDR3 is 14 residues long. Deletions cut 8 bases from V and 3 bases from J, with 13 bases between. Germline CDR1 reads LNHDA; CDR2 reads SQIVND (reference sequence). The CDR3 loop reads CASRPSGANEKLFF. CDR3 DNA: TGTGCCAGTCGGCCATCCGGGGCTAATGAAAAACTGTTTTTT.

A few counts support this clonotype. The chain couples TRBV6-1 to TRBJ1-3; tentative D call: TRBD1 (6 bases). Per germline, CDR1 MNHNS and CDR2 SASEGT. The CDR3 contains 15 residues. Trimming stripped 9 bases from V and 0 bases from J, with 15 bases between. This CDR3 reads CASSRGAYSGNTIYF. Here the CDR3 DNA reads TGTGCCAGTTCTCGGGGGGCCTACTCTGGAAACACCATATATTTT.